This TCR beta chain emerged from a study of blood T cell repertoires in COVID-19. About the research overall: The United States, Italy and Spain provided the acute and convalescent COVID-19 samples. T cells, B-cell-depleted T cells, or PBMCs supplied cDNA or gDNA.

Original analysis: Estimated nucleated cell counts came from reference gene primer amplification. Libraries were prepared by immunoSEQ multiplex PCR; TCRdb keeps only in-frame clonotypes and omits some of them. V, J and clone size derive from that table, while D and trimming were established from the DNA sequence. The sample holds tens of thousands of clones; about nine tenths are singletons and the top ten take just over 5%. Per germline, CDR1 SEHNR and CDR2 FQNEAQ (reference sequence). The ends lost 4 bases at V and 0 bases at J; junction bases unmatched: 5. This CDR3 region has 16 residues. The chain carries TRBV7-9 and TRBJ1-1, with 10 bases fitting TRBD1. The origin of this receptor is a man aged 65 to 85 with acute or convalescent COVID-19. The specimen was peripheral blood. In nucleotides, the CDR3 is TGTGCCAGCAGCTCAAGGACAGGGGGTCTGAACACTGAAGCTTTCTTT. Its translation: CASSSRTGGLNTEAFF. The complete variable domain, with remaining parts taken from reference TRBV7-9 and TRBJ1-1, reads DTGVSQNPRHKITKRGQNVTFRCDPISEHNRLYWYRQTLGQGPEFLTYFQNEAQLEKSRLLSDRFSAERPKGSFSTLEIQRTEQGDSAMYLCASSSRTGGLNTEAFFGQGTRLTVV.